Sequencing of this T cell receptor (beta chain) was carried out in a study of tumor-infiltrating lymphocytes in localized non-small cell lung cancer (dated by TCRdb to the early 2020s). Study-level background: The cohort included patients whose samples were collected after neoadjuvant chemotherapy, as well as both smokers and never-smokers and several histologies. Flow cytometry, multiplex immunofluorescence, RNA-seq, exome sequencing and proteomics were applied to the same patients as TCR sequencing, which was one of several integrated assays. For roughly 55 patients, immunoSEQ T-cell fraction was compared between paired tumor and uninvolved lung. In total, the ICON cohort consisted of 150 surgical patients with localized non-small cell lung cancer who had their tumors resected. Resected tumor tissue and uninvolved lung tissue described as non-adjacent to the tumor were contributed by each patient, with both tissues obtained from the same patient.

CDR1 SGHRS and CDR2 YFSETQ are derived from the germline V gene. Germline trimming amounts to 0 bases on V and 6 bases on J, with 2 as the count of junction bases outside the gene matches. Including cysteine and phenylalanine, the CDR3 has 16 amino acids. Kept here is only the CDR3 DNA, which spans 48 bases and is read in frame from base 1. The first patient joined ICON in early 2016, and enrollment wrapped up when the last patient was enrolled in late 2018. In a subcohort of 80 or so patients, fresh tumor and matched uninvolved tissue were collected for in-depth immune analyses, with TCR sequencing among those analyses. No cell sorting was done, and TCR sequencing was instead run on DNA isolated from bulk tissue. The study at large found these results: Because assay coverage varied across patients depending on available tissue quantity, TCR sequencing was performed for only a subset of the cohort. Higher T cell infiltration in tumors than in uninvolved lung tissue was supported by TCRbeta sequencing, consistent with immunofluorescence CD3 counts. Recurrence-free survival showed no association with tumor T-cell fraction measured by TCR sequencing (p = 0.61). Because different assays used different pieces of the same tissue, intratumor heterogeneity could not be separated from technical variation. No difference in TCR-derived T-cell fraction was observed between the flow cytometry-defined immunotypes IM1 (good prognosis) and IM2 (poor prognosis).

The immunoSEQ assay used for TCR sequencing gave the T-cell fraction in both tumor and uninvolved lung tissue. For the original study's pipeline: In the survival analysis, patients were divided into a high T-cell fraction group (upper tertile) and a low T-cell fraction group (lower two tertiles), and the two groups were compared using a log-rank test. A signed-rank test was used to test differences in T-cell fraction between paired tumor and uninvolved lung samples. TCRdb provides this immuneACCESS table in a form limited to in-frame rearrangements. Some clones are lacking; in checked studies, under half of them reflect an unresolved V gene, and why the rest are absent is not known. V and J calls and clone size are those listed in that table; D and trimming were worked out from the DNA. Counted in this sample were about 13,000 clones; roughly 70% of them appeared once. The ten largest clones represent 9% to 9.5% of the sample.

This clone was observed a handful of times. What this receptor recognizes is not known. Qualities for individual bases were not recorded, and no much larger clone is one base off. The receptor was derived from a human donor with non-small cell lung cancer. Material: lung tumor tissue. Recombination joined TRBV5-1 with TRBJ2-2; 13 bases in the junction line up with TRBD2. In nucleotide form, the sequence is TGCGCCAGCAGCTTGGGGACTAGCGGGAGACCCGGGGAGCTGTTTTTT. Its translation reads: CASSLGTSGRPGELFF.